A single T cell receptor (beta chain) is shown here with its context. Its specificity is not known. The sample originates from a study of post-analysis software for immune sequencing data. Looking at the study overall: The disease courses covered relapsing-remitting, secondary progressive and progressive-relapsing multiple sclerosis. Findings of the study overall: Compared with controls, patients showed significantly lower normalized Chao1 diversity. F measure clustering grouped samples strongly by preparation batch.

TCR beta cDNA libraries included unique molecular identifiers. Between roughly 0.9 and 11 million T cells gave rise to about 450,000 cDNA molecules. Each CDR3 protein gets one entry after TCRdb re-called the PCR reads with MiXCR. The sample carries about 770,000 distinct CDR3 sequences, 46% recorded once. The sample was blood. This sequence originates from a girl aged 10-17 years with multiple sclerosis.

CDR3 amino acids: CASSEARGAGASQPQHF. The CDR3 coding sequence is TGTGCCAGCAGTGAAGCGCGGGGGGCCGGCGCGAGTCAGCCCCAGCATTTT. The rearrangement links TRBV6-1 to TRBJ1-5, with TRBD1 as a possible D gene (6 bases). The CDR3 contains 17 residues. V lost 0 bases and J 6 bases, leaving 18 bases between the germline ends. CDR1 is MNHNS and CDR2 is SASEGT in the germline V gene.